This TCR beta chain was retrieved from a study of T-cell memory formation after mild COVID-19. Whole-study results and caveats: CD4/CD8 balance characterized clones contracting day 15 to 85, and CD4+ skew characterized later expanders. Researchers report contracting CD4+ clones mostly in CM and EM, with CD8+ clones in EMRA.

The junction had 8 bases not matched to a gene; V was cut back by 5 bases and J by 4 bases. The CDR3 sequence is 14 residues long. Germline V gene sequence: CDR1 MGHRA, CDR2 YSYEKL. The authors produced TCR alpha and TCR beta cDNA libraries with sample barcodes and UMIs by 5'RACE using constant-segment primers. One entry per CDR3 protein, called by TCRdb with MiXCR from the 5' RACE reads. The table shows some 100,000 distinct CDR3 sequences, with around 10% occurring only once. To note about this clonotype: Its antigen remains unknown.

Sequencing used PBMCs or a T cell subset sorted from them (not recorded which). The chain uses TRBV4-1 and TRBJ2-7; the match to TRBD1 covers 7 bases. The clonotype was recovered from a man between 18 and 29 years old who had mild COVID-19 (a few samples of this study predate the infection). Cell type and time point are not known. The CDR3 loop is CASSSGQALYEQYF. In DNA, the CDR3 is TGCGCCAGCAGCTCCGGACAGGCGTTATACGAGCAGTACTTC.